Sequencing of this T cell receptor beta chain was carried out in a study of cytomegalovirus exposure and HLA in healthy donors. This clone has only a few counts. The antigen is undetermined. Amplification used 60 Vbeta primers and 13 Jbeta primers. Measured with immunoSEQ multiplex PCR; TCRdb has only the in-frame clones, and not every one. The sample has fewer than 200,000 clones; 75% to 90% are singletons. Between the trimmed V and J ends, which lost 1 base and 0 bases, there was a span of 7 bases. The CDR3 totals 15 residues. The germline V gene encodes CDR1 SGHVS and CDR2 FNYEAQ. Study-wide results and limits: TCR beta chains numbering 150 to 200 were designated cytomegalovirus-associated.

The sequence came from a boy between 5 and 17 years old in good health and CMV-seronegative. The chain employs TRBV7-6 and TRBJ1-3; a weak D match, TRBD1 (5 bases). The sequencing sample was made of PBMCs. The CDR3, as DNA: TGTGCCAGCAGCTTAGGGGGCCACTCTGGAAACACCATATATTTT. It yields the protein CASSLGGHSGNTIYF.